This T cell receptor (beta chain) stems from a study of T cell repertoires in cytomegalovirus infection. Background on the study: An indication of both CMV infection and matching HLA type came from public TCR beta signatures. Study-wide points: Dominating the ex vivo response were TCR beta clonotypes that were CMV-specific and HLA-C-restricted.

TCRdb analysed the reads with MiXCR anew, one entry per CDR3 protein. The sample includes roughly 500,000 distinct CDR3 sequences, around 30% seen only once; the top ten take roughly 16%. The CDR3 has 15 residues. Germline values: CDR1 SGHTA, CDR2 FQGNSA. Trimming took 2 bases from V and 0 from J, leaving 10 bases between them. This clonotype occurred many times. The antigen remains unidentified. The starting material was cultured PBMCs, obtained from culture after CMV antigen stimulation. The sequence was collected from a human donor in good health (CMV status not recorded). Some clones in this sample may be carry-over from other donors' samples. This sequence joins TRBV7-2 and TRBJ1-2; possibly TRBD1 for D (5 bases). CDR3 region: CASSLWGSANYGYTF. The CDR3 DNA follows: TGTGCCAGCAGCTTATGGGGGTCAGCTAACTATGGCTACACCTTC.